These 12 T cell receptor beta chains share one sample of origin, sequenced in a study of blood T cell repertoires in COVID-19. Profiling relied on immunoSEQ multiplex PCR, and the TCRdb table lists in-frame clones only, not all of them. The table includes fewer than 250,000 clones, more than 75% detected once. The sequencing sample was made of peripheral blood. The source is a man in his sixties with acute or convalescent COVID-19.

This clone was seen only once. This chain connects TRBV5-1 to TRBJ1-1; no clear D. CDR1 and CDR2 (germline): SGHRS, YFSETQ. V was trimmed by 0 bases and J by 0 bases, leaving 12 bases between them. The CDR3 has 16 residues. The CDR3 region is CASSLASHTLNTEAFF. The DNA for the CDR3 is TGCGCCAGCAGCTTGGCCTCGCACACCCTGAACACTGAAGCTTTCTTT. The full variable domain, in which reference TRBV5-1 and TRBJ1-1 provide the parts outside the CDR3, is KAGVTQTPRYLIKTRGQQVTLSCSPISGHRSVSWYQQTPGQGLQFLFEYFSETQRNKGNFPGRFSGRQFSNSRSEMNVSTLELGDSALYLCASSLASHTLNTEAFFGQGTRLTVV.

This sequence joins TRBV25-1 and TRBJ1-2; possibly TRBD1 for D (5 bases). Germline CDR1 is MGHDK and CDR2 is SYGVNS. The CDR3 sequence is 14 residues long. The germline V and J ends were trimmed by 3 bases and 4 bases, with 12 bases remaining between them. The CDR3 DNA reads TGTGCCAGCAGTGATGGGGGGGGTGGCTATGGCTACACCTTC. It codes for CASSDGGGGYGYTF.

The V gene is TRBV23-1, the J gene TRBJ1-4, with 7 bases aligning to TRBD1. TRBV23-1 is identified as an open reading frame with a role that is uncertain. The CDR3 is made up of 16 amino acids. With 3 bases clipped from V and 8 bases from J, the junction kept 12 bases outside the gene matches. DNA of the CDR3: TGCGCCAGCAGTCAGCGGCTACAGGGGAGGTACGAAAAACTGTTTTTT. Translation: CASSQRLQGRYEKLFF.

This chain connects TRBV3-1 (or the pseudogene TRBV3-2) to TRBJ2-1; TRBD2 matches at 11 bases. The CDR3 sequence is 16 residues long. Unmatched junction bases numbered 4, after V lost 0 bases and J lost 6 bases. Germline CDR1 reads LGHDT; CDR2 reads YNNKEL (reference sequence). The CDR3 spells CASSQDLLAGGNEQFF. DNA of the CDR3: TGTGCCAGCAGCCAAGATCTCCTAGCGGGGGGCAATGAGCAGTTCTTC.

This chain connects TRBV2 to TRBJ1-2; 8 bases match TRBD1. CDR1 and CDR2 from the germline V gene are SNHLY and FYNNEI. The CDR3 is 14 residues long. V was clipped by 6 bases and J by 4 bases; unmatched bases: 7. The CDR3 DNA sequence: TGTGCCAGCAGACGAGGGACAGGATCCTATGGCTACACCTTC. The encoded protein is CASRRGTGSYGYTF.

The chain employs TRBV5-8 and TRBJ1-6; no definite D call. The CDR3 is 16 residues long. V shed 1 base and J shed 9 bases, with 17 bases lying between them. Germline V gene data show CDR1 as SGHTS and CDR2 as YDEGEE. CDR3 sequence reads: CASSLYGRGSGSPLHF. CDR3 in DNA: TGTGCCAGCAGCTTGTATGGGAGAGGGTCAGGTTCACCCCTCCACTTT.

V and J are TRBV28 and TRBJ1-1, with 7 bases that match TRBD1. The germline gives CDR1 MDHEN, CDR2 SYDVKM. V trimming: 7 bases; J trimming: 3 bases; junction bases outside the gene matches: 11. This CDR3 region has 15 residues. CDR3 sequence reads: CASTPQTGPYTEAFF. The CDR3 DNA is TGTGCCAGCACCCCCCAGACAGGGCCTTACACTGAAGCTTTCTTT.

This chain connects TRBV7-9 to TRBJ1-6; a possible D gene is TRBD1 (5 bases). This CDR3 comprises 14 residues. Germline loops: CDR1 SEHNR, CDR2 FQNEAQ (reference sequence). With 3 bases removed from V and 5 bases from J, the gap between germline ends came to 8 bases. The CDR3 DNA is TGTGCCAGCAGCTTGGGGGGGAATAATTCACCCCTCCACTTT. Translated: CASSLGGNNSPLHF.

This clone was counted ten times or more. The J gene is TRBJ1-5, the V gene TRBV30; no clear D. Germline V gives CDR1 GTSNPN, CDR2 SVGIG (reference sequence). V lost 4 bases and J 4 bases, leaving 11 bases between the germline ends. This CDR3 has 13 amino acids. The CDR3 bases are TGTGCCTGGAACACGGGTAGAAATCAGCCCCAGCATTTT. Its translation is CAWNTGRNQPQHF.

DNA of the CDR3: TGTGCCAGCAGCCTCTTAGAGGCAGATACGCAGTATTTT. Amino acids: CASSLLEADTQYF. V and J are TRBV7-2 and TRBJ2-3; D remains ambiguous. Trimming left V 5 bases short and J 4 bases short, with 10 bases between. The CDR3 totals 13 residues. Per germline, CDR1 SGHTA and CDR2 FQGNSA.

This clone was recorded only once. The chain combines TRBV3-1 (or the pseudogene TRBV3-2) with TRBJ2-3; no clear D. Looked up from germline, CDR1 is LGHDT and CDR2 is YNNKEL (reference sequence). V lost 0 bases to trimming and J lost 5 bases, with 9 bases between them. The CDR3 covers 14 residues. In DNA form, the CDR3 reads TGTGCCAGCAGCCAAGATGGCGGCAAAGATACGCAGTATTTT. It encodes CASSQDGGKDTQYF.

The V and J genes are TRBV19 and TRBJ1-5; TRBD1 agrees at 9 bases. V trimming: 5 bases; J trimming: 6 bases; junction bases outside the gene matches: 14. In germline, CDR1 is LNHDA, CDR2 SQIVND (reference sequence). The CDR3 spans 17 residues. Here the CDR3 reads CASSGGQGRYSGQPQHF. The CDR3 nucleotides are TGTGCCAGTAGTGGGGGACAGGGTCGGTATTCGGGTCAGCCCCAGCATTTT.